This T cell receptor (beta chain) was observed in a study of OX40 agonist ivuxolimab in advanced cancers. The assay was immunoSEQ multiplex PCR, and TCRdb's table has in-frame clones only and misses some. Of more than 80,000 clones in the sample, 87% were seen once. The V gene's germline CDR1 is SGHAT and CDR2 FQNNGV. The length of the CDR3 is 14 residues. V dropped 6 bases and J dropped 1 base, with 12 bases sitting between them. The chain employs TRBV11-2 and TRBJ2-5; TRBD1 or TRBD2 may be the D gene (5 bases each). The sequence derives from an adult with an advanced solid tumor such as melanoma, head and neck, liver or kidney cancer. Sequencing used CD4+ or CD8+ T cells sorted from blood, obtained in a trial of the OX40 agonist ivuxolimab. The CDR3 region has the DNA TGTGCCAGCAGTTTCTCCGGGACCCAAGAGACCCAGTACTTC. Its protein product is CASSFSGTQETQYF.